This T cell receptor beta chain was recorded in a study of T cell therapy after organ transplantation. About the study: T cells were expanded about two weeks with 30 CMV class I/II epitopes. Points from the study as a whole: Poor CD8+ T cell yield may explain few expansions in nonresponders.

In regard to this clone: As yet, its antigen is unknown.

This table comes from immunoSEQ multiplex PCR, and its TCRdb copy is limited to in-frame clones, with some not included. Among thousands of clones listed, 75% were seen once. The CDR3 sequence is 16 residues long. V shed 5 bases and J shed 1 base, with 14 bases lying between them. Per germline, CDR1 SGHNT and CDR2 YENEEA. The TCR was taken from a human patient who had received a solid organ transplant and had CMV disease. Specimen: CD8+ T cells from blood, collected before autologous CMV-specific T cell therapy. The chain joins TRBV11-3 to TRBJ2-2; D is perhaps TRBD1 or TRBD2 (6 bases each). CDR3 loop: CASSPSGARNTGELFF. CDR3 in DNA: TGTGCCAGCAGCCCCTCGGGGGCGCGGAACACCGGGGAGCTGTTTTTT.